This T cell receptor (beta chain) was captured by sequencing in a study of identical twins (dated by TCRdb to about 2016). Some background on the complete study: TCR alpha and beta repertoires from monozygotic twins, unrelated adults of various ages and cord blood were deep-sequenced to test whether fetal clonotypes persist. To rule out contamination, the twin experiments were replicated at different times with different library preparation protocols. The investigation overall reported the following: Fewer insertions were carried by abundant cord blood beta clonotypes; a weaker similar trend was observed in young adult naive repertoires, while no such trend was observed in memory repertoires. Conclusions relied on cross-sectional statistical analysis, since the same donors could not be followed over many years. Recombination models systematically underestimated out-of-frame TCR alpha sharing in monozygotic twins but agreed with sharing between unrelated individuals. Compared with coincidental sharing between unrelated individuals, an excess of low generation-probability sequences was observed among out-of-frame TCR alpha sequences shared between twins. Zero-insertion analyses could be partly confounded by invariant T cells such as MAIT and iNKT, though diverse VJ usage argued against such confounding for most clonotypes. In beta out-of-frame sequences, excess twin sharing was weaker, because having fewer shared sequences lowered the signal-to-noise ratio.

Germline trimming amounts to 1 base on V and 4 bases on J, with 5 as the count of junction bases outside the gene matches. The germline V gene encodes CDR1 LGHNA and CDR2 YSLEER. The CDR3, from cysteine to phenylalanine, totals 17 residues. This entry keeps only the CDR3 DNA: 51 bases, framed from base 1. Preparation of the library involved 5' RACE. TCRdb lists the instrument as Illumina HiSeq 2000. Template switching added a universal primer binding site, and the final cDNA carried a unique molecular identifier that allowed TCR cDNA molecules to be counted accurately. Specific primers in the conserved constant-segment region were used to synthesize first-strand cDNA for TCR alpha and beta chains. To control for contamination, every cDNA library was double barcoded, receiving both a SMART-Mk sample barcode and Illumina barcodes. TruSeq adapter sequences, together with Illumina sample barcodes, were added in two successive PCR steps. Sequencing of the TCR alpha and beta cDNA libraries was done on the Illumina HiSeq platform using custom primers. The paper's processing steps were these. MiGEC was used to process raw reads and extract unique molecular identifiers, and MiXCR was used to find CDR3 positions. Recombination models were inferred per individual with the repgenHMM and IGoR tools using an EM algorithm. The tcR package in R was used for shared clonotype analysis, with sharing normalized by the product of cloneset sizes. To study raw recombination without the effects of thymic and clonal selection, out-of-frame nonproductive sequences were analyzed. TCRdb cleaned the public reads at Q25 with fastp, built clones with MiXCR and kept in-frame beta chains. All rows with the same CDR3 protein become a single entry with the most common DNA and genes. These V and J calls rely on TCRdb rather than the paper's analysis. The sample table holds 250,000 or so distinct CDR3 sequences, of which about 8.9% were seen once. The ten largest clones add up to about 3% of the sample.

Note on this clonotype: Which antigen it targets is not known. Base-call qualities are not available, and no considerably larger clone is one nucleotide away.

Only healthy Caucasian donors were included. Three pairs of female monozygotic twins, all aged 18 to 29 years, made up the twin cohort. CD4+ and CD8+ T cell populations were isolated with positive isolation kits from Invitrogen. These data also formed part of another study, on yellow fever vaccine responses in identical twins. From that second study: The T cell response to vaccination in identical twins was reported by the authors to appear partly convergent and partly personalized. Focusing on identical twins, the study followed the T cell clones that responded to the vaccine, and did so with precision.

The receptor was isolated from a woman under 30 in good health. This sequence uses TRBV4-3 and TRBJ2-3, with 13 middle bases fitting TRBD2. Sequencing input: CD8+ T cells sorted from blood. The CDR3 here reads CASSQAGLAGKADTQYF. The DNA sequence is given as TGCGCCAGCAGCCAAGCGGGACTAGCGGGAAAGGCAGATACGCAGTATTTT.